This T cell receptor (beta chain) stems from a study of blood T cell repertoires in COVID-19. Overall study context: Some COVID-19 samples were acute and others convalescent; all came from the United States, Italy and Spain. In each case, the material was cDNA or gDNA derived from T cells, B-cell-depleted T cells, or PBMCs.

In the original analysis: Nucleated cell counts were estimated from reference gene primer amplification. Some clones are missing from TCRdb's copy, which holds only in-frame ones; the method was immunoSEQ multiplex PCR. V and J calls and clone size are as listed in that table; D and trimming were resolved from the DNA. The sample shows some 200,000 clones, around four fifths of them seen only once. This CDR3 spans 15 amino acids. Trimming cost V 3 bases and J 6 bases; bases outside gene matches: 8. Germline V lookup: CDR1 SGHRS, CDR2 YFSETQ. Sequencing was done on a sample of peripheral blood. V and J are TRBV5-1 and TRBJ2-2; 7 nucleotides match TRBD1. This clonotype was sampled from a woman of 80 years or more with active or convalescent COVID-19. The DNA for the CDR3 is TGCGCCAGCAGCTCCAACAGGGGTGGGGCCGGGGAGCTGTTTTTT. This encodes CASSSNRGGAGELFF.